The 5 T cell receptor beta chains below come from one sample, sequenced in a study of cytomegalovirus exposure and HLA in healthy donors (dated by TCRdb to about 2017). The method was the immunoSEQ multiplex PCR assay. TCRdb limited this immuneACCESS table to in-frame rearrangements with V and J called. A share of clones is missing; checked studies link under half to unresolved V genes, and the rest is unexplained. The sample yields about 200,000 clones; about 90% were counted once. Of the sample, over 2.5% falls within the top ten clones. What was sequenced was PBMCs. These receptors originate from a woman younger than 35 in good health and CMV-seronegative.

The V and J genes are TRBV4-1 and TRBJ1-5; D call uncertain. Germline CDR1 and CDR2: MGHRA and YSYEKL. CDR3 length: 16 residues. Trimming took off 0 bases at V and 0 bases at J, with 9 bases between the two ends. The CDR3 region is CASSQEAFPSNQPQHF. CDR3 sequence (DNA): TGCGCCAGCAGCCAAGAAGCCTTCCCTAGCAATCAGCCCCAGCATTTT.

V is TRBV4-1 and J is TRBJ2-1; 10 bases map to TRBD2. The CDR3 sequence is 18 residues long. J lost 5 bases, V lost 0 bases, and 10 bases had no gene match. Germline V gene lookup returns CDR1 MGHRA and CDR2 YSYEKL. In DNA, the CDR3 is TGCGCCAGCAGCCAAGAACTTCCTAGCGGGAGTATAAACAATGAGCAGTTCTTC. Translation gives CASSQELPSGSINNEQFF.

The genes are TRBV4-1 and TRBJ2-7; 12 nucleotides match TRBD2. CDR1 MGHRA and CDR2 YSYEKL come from the germline V gene. V lost 4 bases, J lost 5 bases, and 15 bases stayed unmatched. The CDR3 runs to 18 residues. The CDR3 DNA sequence: TGCGCCAGCAGCCCTTCTCCGACTAGCGGGAGCGGCCTCAACGAGCAGTACTTC. Translation gives CASSPSPTSGSGLNEQYF.

The chain is built from TRBV28 and TRBJ2-7, with TRBD2 matching 8 bases. The CDR3 covers 15 residues. Germline V gene data show CDR1 as MDHEN and CDR2 as SYDVKM. V was clipped by 6 bases and J by 0 bases; unmatched bases: 7. The CDR3 nucleotides read TGTGCCAGCAGCCCCAGCGGGAGCGGCTCCTACGAGCAGTACTTC. Amino acid sequence: CASSPSGSGSYEQYF.

The V and J genes are TRBV11-2 and TRBJ2-7, with 11 nucleotides matching TRBD2. The CDR3 covers 17 residues. The J segment lost 1 base and the V segment lost 1 base, leaving 6 bases of the junction unmatched. In germline, CDR1 is SGHAT, CDR2 FQNNGV. Here the CDR3 reads CASSLVTSGRGSYEQYF. CDR3 DNA: TGTGCCAGCAGCTTAGTAACTAGCGGGAGAGGATCCTACGAGCAGTACTTC. The full variable domain, in which reference TRBV11-2 and TRBJ2-7 provide the parts outside the CDR3, is EAGVAQSPRYKIIEKRQSVAFWCNPISGHATLYWYQQILGQGPKLLIQFQNNGVVDDSQLPKDRFSAERLKGVDSTLKIQPAKLEDSAVYLCASSLVTSGRGSYEQYFGPGTRLTVT.